This T cell receptor beta chain came from a study of tumor-infiltrating lymphocytes in primary liver carcinoma. About this clonotype itself: A single base separates this from a much larger clone, so it may be a read error.

Germline loops: CDR1 MNHNY, CDR2 SVGAGI (reference sequence). This CDR3 has 15 amino acids. V lost 2 bases and J lost 5, with 16 bases in between. For blood RNA, unsorted whole blood served as the source, and germline DNA was extracted too. The investigators made TCR beta cDNA from 400 to 550 ng total RNA, using a constant-region primer. Generation of the TCR beta libraries relied on three nested multiplex PCR rounds using slightly modified ARM-PCR. Running roughly 10 cycles apiece, the first two PCR rounds relied on TRBV1-TRBV30 forward primers together with a C-beta reverse primer. Each CDR3 protein gets one entry after TCRdb re-called the multiplex PCR reads with MiXCR. The sample lists approximately 330,000 distinct CDR3 sequences, 65% occurring once.

The clonotype originates from a man aged 35 to 55 with primary liver carcinoma and hepatitis B virus infection. Material for sequencing was peripheral blood. This chain joins TRBV6-6 and TRBJ2-7; D is unresolved. CDR3 residues: CASSYLSCPRDEQYF. CDR3 in DNA: TGTGCCAGCAGTTACCTTTCGTGCCCTAGGGACGAGCAGTACTTC.